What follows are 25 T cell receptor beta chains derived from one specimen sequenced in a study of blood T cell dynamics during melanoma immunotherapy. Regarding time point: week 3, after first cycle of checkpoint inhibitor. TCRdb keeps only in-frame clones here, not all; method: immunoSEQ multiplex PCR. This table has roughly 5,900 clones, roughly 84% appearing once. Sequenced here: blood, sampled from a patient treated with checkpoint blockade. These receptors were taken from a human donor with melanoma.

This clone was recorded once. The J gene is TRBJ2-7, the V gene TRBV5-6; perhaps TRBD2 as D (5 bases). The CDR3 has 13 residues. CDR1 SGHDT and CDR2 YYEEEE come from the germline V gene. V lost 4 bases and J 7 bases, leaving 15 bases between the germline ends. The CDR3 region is CASSPIFGEEQYF. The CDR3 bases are TGTGCCAGCAGCCCAATTTTCGGGGAAGAGCAGTACTTC.

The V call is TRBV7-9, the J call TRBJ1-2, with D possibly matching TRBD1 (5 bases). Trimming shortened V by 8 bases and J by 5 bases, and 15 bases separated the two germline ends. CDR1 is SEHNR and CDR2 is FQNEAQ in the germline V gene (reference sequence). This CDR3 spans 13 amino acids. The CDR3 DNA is TGTGCCAGCGGGGCCTGGGGGGAGTATGGCTACACCTTC. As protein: CASGAWGEYGYTF.

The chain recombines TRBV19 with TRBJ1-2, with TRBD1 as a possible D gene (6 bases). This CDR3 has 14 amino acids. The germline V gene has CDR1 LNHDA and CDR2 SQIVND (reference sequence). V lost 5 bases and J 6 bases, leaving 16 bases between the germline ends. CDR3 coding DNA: TGTGCCAGTAGTCGGACAGACTACTCAGATGGCTACACCTTC. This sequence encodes CASSRTDYSDGYTF.

The CDR3 nucleotides are TGTGCCAGCAGCGCAACACTCGACAGGGTTTACTATGGCTACACCTTC. It encodes CASSATLDRVYYGYTF. This rearrangement joins TRBV7-9 to TRBJ1-2; TRBD1 agrees at 7 bases. The CDR3 consists of 16 residues. Trimming at V came to 5 bases and at J to 3 bases, leaving 12 bases not matched to a gene. Germline CDR1 and CDR2: SEHNR and FQNEAQ (reference sequence). The full variable domain, its missing parts supplied by reference TRBV7-9 and TRBJ1-2, is DTGVSQNPRHKITKRGQNVTFRCDPISEHNRLYWYRQTLGQGPEFLTYFQNEAQLEKSRLLSDRFSAERPKGSFSTLEIQRTEQGDSAMYLCASSATLDRVYYGYTFGSGTRLTVV.

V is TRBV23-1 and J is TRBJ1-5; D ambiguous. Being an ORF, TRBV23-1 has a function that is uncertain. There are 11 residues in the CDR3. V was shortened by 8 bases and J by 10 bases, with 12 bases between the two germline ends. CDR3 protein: CASSRRSPQHF. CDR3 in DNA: TGCGCCAGCTCTCGACGTAGTCCCCAGCATTTT.

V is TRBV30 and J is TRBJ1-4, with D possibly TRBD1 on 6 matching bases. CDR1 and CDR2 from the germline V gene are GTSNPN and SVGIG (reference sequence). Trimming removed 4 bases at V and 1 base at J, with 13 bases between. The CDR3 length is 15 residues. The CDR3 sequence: CAWNGRGVTNEKLFF. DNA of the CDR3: TGTGCCTGGAATGGCAGGGGTGTAACTAATGAAAAACTGTTTTTT. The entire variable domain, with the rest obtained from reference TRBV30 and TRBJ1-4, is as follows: SQTIHQWPATLVQPVGSPLSLECTVEGTSNPNLYWYRQAAGRGLQLLFYSVGIGQISSEVPQNLSASRPQDRQFILSSKKLLLSDSGFYLCAWNGRGVTNEKLFFGSGTQLSVL.

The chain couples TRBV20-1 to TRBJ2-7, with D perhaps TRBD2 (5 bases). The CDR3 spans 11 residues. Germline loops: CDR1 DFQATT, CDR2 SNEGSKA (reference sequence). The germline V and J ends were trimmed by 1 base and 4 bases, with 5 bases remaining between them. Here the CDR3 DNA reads TGCAGTGCTAGAGGAGGGTACGAGCAGTACTTC. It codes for CSARGGYEQYF.

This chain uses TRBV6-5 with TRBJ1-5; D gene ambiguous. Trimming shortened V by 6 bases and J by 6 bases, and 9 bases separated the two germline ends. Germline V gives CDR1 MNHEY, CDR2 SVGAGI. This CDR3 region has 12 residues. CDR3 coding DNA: TGTGCCAGCAGCCCCCCTGGTCAGCCCCAGCATTTT. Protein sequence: CASSPPGQPQHF.

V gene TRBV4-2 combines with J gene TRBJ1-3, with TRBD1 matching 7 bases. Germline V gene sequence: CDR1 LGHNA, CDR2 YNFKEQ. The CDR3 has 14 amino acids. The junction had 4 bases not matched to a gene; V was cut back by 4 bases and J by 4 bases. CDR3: CASSLGQDGNTIYF. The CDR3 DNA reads TGTGCCAGCAGCCTCGGACAGGACGGAAACACCATATATTTT.

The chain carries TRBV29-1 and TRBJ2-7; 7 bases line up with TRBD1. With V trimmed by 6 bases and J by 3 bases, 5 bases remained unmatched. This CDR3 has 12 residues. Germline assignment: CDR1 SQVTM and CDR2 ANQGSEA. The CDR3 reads CSVTGQLYEQYF. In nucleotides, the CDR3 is TGCAGCGTAACGGGACAGCTCTACGAGCAGTACTTC.

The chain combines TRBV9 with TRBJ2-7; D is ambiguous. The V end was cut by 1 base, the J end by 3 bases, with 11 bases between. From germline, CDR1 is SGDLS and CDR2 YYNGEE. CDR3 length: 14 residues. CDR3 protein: CASSVRDNLYEQYF. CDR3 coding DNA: TGTGCCAGCAGCGTACGCGACAACCTCTACGAGCAGTACTTC.

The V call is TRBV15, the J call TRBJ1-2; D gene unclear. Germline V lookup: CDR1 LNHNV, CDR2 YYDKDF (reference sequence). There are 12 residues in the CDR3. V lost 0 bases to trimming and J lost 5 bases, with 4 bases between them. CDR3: CATSRDGYGYTF. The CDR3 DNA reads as TGTGCCACCAGCAGAGACGGGTATGGCTACACCTTC. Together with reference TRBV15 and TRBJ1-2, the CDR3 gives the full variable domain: DAMVIQNPRYQVTQFGKPVTLSCSQTLNHNVMYWYQQKSSQAPKLLFHYYDKDFNNEADTPDNFQSRRPNTSFCFLDIRSPGLGDTAMYLCATSRDGYGYTFGSGTRLTVV.

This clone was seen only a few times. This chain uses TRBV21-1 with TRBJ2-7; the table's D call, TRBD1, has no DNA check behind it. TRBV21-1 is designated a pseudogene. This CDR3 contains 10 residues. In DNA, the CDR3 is TGTGCCCGACCCGACAGATGCCAGTACTTC. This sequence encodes CARPDRCQYF.

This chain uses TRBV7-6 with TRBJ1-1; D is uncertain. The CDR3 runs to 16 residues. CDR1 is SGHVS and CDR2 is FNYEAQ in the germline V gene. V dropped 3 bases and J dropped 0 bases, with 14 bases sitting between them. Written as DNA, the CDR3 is TGTGCCAGCAGCTTGGGGTCTGGGATCATGAACACTGAAGCTTTCTTT. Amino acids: CASSLGSGIMNTEAFF.

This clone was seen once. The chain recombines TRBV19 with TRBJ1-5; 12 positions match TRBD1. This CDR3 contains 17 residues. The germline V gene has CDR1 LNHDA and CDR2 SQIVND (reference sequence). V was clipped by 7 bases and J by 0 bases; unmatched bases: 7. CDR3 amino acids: CASTLGQGANSNQPQHF. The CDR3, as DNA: TGTGCCAGTACCCTGGGACAGGGGGCTAATAGCAATCAGCCCCAGCATTTT.

CDR3 sequence reads: CASSHDLPGQGDGYTF. The CDR3, as DNA: TGTGCCAGCAGCCACGATCTACCGGGACAGGGGGATGGCTACACCTTC. The chain recombines TRBV14 with TRBJ1-2; 11 bases agree with TRBD1. There are 16 residues in the CDR3. CDR1 SGHDN and CDR2 FVKESK come from the germline V gene. V lost 3 bases, J lost 6 bases, and 9 bases stayed unmatched.

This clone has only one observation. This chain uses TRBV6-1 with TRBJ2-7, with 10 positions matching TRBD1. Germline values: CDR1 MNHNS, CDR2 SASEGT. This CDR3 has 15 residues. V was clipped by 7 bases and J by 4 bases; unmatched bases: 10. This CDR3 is CASTPPGTGEYEQYF. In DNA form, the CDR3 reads TGTGCCAGCACCCCCCCCGGGACAGGGGAGTACGAGCAGTACTTC.

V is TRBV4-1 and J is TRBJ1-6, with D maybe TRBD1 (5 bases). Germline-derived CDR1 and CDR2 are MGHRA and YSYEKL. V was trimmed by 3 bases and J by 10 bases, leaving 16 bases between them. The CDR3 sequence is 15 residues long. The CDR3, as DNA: TGCGCCAGCAGCCAGAGTGGGAACGGGGGATCACCCCTCCACTTT. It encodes CASSQSGNGGSPLHF.

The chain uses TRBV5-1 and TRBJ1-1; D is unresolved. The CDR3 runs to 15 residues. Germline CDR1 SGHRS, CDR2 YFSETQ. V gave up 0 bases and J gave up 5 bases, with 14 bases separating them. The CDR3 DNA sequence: TGCGCCAGCAGCTTGGCCAGCGGGTTTGGGACTGAAGCTTTCTTT. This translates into CASSLASGFGTEAFF.

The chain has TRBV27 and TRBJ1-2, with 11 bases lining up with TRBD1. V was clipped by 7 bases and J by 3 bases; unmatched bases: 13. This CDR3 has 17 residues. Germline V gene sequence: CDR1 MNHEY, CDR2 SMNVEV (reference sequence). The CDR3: CASTPKDRGRWDYGYTF. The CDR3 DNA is TGTGCCAGCACTCCCAAGGACAGGGGGCGTTGGGACTATGGCTACACCTTC.

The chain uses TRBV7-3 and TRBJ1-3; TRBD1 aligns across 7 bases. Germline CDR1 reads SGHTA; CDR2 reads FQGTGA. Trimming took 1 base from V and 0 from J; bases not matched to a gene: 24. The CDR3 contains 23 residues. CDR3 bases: TGTGCCAGCAGCTTAAAGAAGCCAGATGCCGATATACAGGGGACCAACTCTGGAAACACCATATATTTT. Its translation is CASSLKKPDADIQGTNSGNTIYF.

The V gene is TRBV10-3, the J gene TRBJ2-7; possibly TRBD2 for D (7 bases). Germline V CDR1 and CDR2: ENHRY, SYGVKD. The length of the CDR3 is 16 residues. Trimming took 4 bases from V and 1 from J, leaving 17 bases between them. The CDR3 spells CAISGLGQRGSYEQYF. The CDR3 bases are TGTGCCATCAGTGGATTAGGACAGCGGGGATCCTACGAGCAGTACTTC.

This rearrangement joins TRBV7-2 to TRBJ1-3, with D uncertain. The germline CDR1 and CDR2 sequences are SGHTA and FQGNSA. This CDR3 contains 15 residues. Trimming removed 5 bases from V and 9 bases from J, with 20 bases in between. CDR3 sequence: CASSPSHSPMGTIYF. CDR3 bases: TGTGCCAGCAGCCCCAGCCACAGCCCCATGGGCACCATATATTTT.

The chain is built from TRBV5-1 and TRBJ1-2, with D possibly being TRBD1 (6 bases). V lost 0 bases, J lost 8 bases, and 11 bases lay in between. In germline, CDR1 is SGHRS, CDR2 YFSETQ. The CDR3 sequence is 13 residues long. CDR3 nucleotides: TGCGCCAGCAGCTTGGGCCAGGGGAACGGCTACACCTTC. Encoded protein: CASSLGQGNGYTF.

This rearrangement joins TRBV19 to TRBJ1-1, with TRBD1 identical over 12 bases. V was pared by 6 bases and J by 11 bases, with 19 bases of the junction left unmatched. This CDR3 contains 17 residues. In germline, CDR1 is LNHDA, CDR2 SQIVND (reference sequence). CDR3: CASSQETSGTGGFRAFF. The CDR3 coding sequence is TGTGCCAGTAGCCAGGAAACCTCCGGGACAGGGGGCTTTCGTGCTTTCTTT.